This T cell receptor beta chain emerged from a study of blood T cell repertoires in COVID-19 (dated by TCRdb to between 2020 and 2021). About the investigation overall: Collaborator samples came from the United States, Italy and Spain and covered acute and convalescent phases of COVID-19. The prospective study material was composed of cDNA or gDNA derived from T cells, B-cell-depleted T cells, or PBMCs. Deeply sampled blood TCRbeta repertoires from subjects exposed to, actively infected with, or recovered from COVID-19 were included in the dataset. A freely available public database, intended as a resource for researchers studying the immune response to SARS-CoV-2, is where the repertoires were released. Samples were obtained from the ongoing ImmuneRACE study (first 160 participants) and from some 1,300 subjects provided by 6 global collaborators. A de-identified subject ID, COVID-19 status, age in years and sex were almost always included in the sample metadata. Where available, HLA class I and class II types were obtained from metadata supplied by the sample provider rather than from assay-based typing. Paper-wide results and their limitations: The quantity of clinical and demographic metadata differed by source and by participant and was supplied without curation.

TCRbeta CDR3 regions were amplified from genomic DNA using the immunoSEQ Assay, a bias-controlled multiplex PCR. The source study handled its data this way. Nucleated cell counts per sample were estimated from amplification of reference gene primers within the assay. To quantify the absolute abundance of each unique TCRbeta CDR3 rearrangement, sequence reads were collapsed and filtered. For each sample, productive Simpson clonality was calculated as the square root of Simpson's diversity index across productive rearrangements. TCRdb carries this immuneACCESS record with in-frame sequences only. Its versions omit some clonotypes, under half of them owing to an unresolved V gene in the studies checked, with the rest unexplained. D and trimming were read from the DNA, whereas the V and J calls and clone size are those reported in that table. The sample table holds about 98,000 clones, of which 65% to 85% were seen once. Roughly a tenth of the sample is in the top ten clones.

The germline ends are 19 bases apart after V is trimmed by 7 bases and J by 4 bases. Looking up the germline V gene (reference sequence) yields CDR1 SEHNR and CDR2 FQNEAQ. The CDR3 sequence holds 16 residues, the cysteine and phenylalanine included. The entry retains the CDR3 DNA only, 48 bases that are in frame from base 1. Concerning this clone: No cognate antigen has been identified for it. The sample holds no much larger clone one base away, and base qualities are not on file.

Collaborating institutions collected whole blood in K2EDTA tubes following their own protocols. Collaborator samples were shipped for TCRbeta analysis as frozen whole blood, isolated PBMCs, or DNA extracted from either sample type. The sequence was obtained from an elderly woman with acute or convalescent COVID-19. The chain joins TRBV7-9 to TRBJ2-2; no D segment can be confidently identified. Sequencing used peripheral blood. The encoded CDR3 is CASTPGLISGTGELFF. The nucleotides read TGTGCCAGCACCCCGGGTCTAATTAGTGGCACCGGGGAGCTGTTTTTT.